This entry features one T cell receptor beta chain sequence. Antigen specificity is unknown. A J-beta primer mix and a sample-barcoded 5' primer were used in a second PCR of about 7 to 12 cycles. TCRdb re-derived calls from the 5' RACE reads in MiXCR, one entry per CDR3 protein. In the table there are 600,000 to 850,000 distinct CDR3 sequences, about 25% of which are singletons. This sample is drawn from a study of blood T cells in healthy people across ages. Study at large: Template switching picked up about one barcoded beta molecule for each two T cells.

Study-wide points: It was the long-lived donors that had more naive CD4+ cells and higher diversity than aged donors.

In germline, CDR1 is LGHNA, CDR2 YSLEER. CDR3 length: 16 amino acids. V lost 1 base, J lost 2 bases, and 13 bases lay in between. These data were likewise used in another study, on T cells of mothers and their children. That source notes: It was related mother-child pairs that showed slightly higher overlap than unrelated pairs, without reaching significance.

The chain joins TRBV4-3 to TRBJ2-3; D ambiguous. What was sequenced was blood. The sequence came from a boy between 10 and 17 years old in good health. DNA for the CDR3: TGCGCCAGCAGCCAAGTTGGTTTAGATTACACAGATACGCAGTATTTT. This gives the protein CASSQVGLDYTDTQYF.